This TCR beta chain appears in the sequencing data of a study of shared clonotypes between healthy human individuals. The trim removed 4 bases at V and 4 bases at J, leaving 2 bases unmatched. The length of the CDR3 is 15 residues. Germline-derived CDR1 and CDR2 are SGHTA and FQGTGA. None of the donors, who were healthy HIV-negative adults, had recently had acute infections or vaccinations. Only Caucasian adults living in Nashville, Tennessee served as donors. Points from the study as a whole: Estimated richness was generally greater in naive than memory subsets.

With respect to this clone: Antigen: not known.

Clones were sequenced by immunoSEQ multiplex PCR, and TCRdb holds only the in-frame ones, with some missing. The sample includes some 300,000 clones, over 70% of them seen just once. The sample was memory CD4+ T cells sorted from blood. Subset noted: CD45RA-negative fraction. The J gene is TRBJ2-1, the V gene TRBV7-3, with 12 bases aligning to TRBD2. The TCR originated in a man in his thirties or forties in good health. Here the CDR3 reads CASSSLAGGYNEQFF. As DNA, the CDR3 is TGTGCCAGCAGCTCTCTAGCGGGAGGGTACAATGAGCAGTTCTTC.